This T cell receptor beta chain was captured by sequencing in a study of neoadjuvant anti-PD-1 for oral cavity cancer (dated by TCRdb to the early 2020s). Regarding the complete study: Before undergoing curative-intent surgical resection, most patients got three to four biweekly nivolumab doses at 3 mg/kg. An approximately 33% response rate was observed in the parent correlative cohort, in which around twelve patients were included. Patients who did not progress were given a fourth nivolumab dose at about day 43 and had definitive surgical resection on days 50-56. Responders were defined as patients with complete response, partial response or stable disease by RECIST 1.1; non-responders were defined as patients with progression. Overall results and qualifications from the work: Only a few patients per response group were included in the TCR analyses, and larger cohorts for validation were called for by the authors. Greater tumor shrinkage correlated with larger post-treatment sizes of preexisting intratumoral clones, which suggests that expansion of preexisting clones contributed to response. Higher pretreatment blood Treg/Th17 ratios correlated with both higher pretreatment blood TCRbeta clonality and lower post-treatment tumor TCRbeta clonality.

What this sample's time point label stands for: after neoadjuvant nivolumab, at surgical resection. Patients had been newly diagnosed with stage II-IVA oral cavity squamous cell carcinoma, and no prior systemic or radiation treatment had been given to the patients. The cohort consisted of patients with HPV-negative, locally advanced oral cavity squamous cell carcinoma. The samples were drawn from a longitudinal correlative study tied to a single-arm phase II trial testing neoadjuvant nivolumab in oral cavity squamous cell carcinoma. Subject-matched pre- and post-treatment PBMCs and tumors from three responders and three non-responders underwent genomic DNA-based TCRbeta sequencing. Genomic DNA was isolated from tumor tissue using the Maxwell RSC DNA from Tissue kit. CDR1 and CDR2 (SNHLY, FYNNEI) derive from the germline V gene. V lost 8 bases and J lost 5 bases; the stretch between them is 16 bases long. Taken from cysteine to phenylalanine, the CDR3 has 13 residues. Only the CDR3 DNA stays, 39 bases, in frame from base 1.

In regard to this clone: Its specific antigen is unknown. Per-base qualities were not stored, and no clone one base away is much larger.

For survey sequencing of tumor libraries, mostly 4 to 6 ug of input genomic DNA was used, and two replicates were run per sample. The immunoSEQ hsTCRbeta kit was used to prepare TCRbeta libraries according to the manufacturer's instructions. An Illumina NovaSeq 6000 S4 flow cell was used to sequence the final libraries, which had first been combined to 3 nM. Per the authors' processing: Raw data preprocessing and quality control were performed with the immunoSEQ Analyzer. The analysis was restricted to productive rearrangements, with each unique CDR3 amino acid sequence defining a clonotype. Using the R package tcR, the researchers computed the Gini-Simpson index as their estimate of repertoire clonality. Gini indices were compared with Student's t test, and associations with tumor size change were assessed by Pearson correlation. TCRdb holds this immuneACCESS table with in-frame rearrangements only. Some clones are missing; in checked studies, unresolved V genes explain under half, and the rest has no known cause. V and J calls plus clone size are reproduced from that table; the DNA served to infer D and trimming. Across this sample there are about 37,000 clones, with more than 35% seen only once. The ten largest clones capture 16% of the sample.

The V and J genes are TRBV2 and TRBJ2-7, with the D gene call left open. This TCR came from a person aged 35-79 years with oral cavity squamous cell carcinoma. The specimen comprised tumor tissue, sampled after nivolumab (anti-PD-1) treatment. For the CDR3, the sequence is CASGPRELHEQYF. The bases read TGTGCCAGCGGTCCTAGGGAACTCCACGAGCAGTACTTC. The CDR3, completed at both ends by the reference TRBV2 and TRBJ2-7 genes, gives the full variable domain EPEVTQTPSHQVTQMGQEVILRCVPISNHLYFYWYRQILGQKVEFLVSFYNNEISEKSEIFDDQFSVERPDGSNFTLKIRSTKLEDSAMYFCASGPRELHEQYFGPGTRLTVT.